This is a list of T cell receptor beta chains from one sample in a study of molecular identifiers for immune sequencing clone quantification. Via MiXCR, TCRdb re-called the PCR reads, giving one row per CDR3 protein. There are hundreds of thousands of distinct CDR3 sequences in the sample; about 25% occur only once, and about 0.84% lies in the top ten. The sample was naive CD8+ T cells from blood, with Jurkat cell RNA spiked in. Receptors originate from a human donor in good health. Some libraries in this study had Jurkat cell RNA spiked in. The CDR3 runs from the conserved cysteine through the conserved F or W. The order of the fields is CDR3 protein, CDR3 DNA, D gene, clone size, J gene, V gene. D genes are given only for firm matches. Only part of the rows carry a size: once, few, many, or a class if the clone is expanded.

cdr3_aa: CASSTLDPDSLPYEQYF
cdr3_nt: TGTGCCAGCAGTACTCTAGACCCGGACAGTTTGCCCTACGAGCAGTACTTC
d_call: NA
clone_size: NA
j_call: TRBJ2-7
v_call: TRBV27

cdr3_aa: CSARDHSGGAPYNEQFF
cdr3_nt: TGCAGTGCTAGAGATCATAGCGGGGGGGCCCCCTACAATGAGCAGTTCTTC
d_call: TRBD2
clone_size: few
j_call: TRBJ2-1
v_call: TRBV20-1

cdr3_aa: CASNQGAGELFF
cdr3_nt: TGTGCCAGCAACCAGGGGGCCGGGGAGCTGTTTTTT
d_call: TRBD1
clone_size: many
j_call: TRBJ2-2
v_call: TRBV7-9

cdr3_aa: CASSALDGLAVTDTQYF
cdr3_nt: TGTGCCAGCAGCGCCTTAGATGGACTAGCGGTCACAGATACGCAGTATTTT
d_call: TRBD2
clone_size: many
j_call: TRBJ2-3
v_call: TRBV9

cdr3_aa: CASSQDRSEGEKLFF
cdr3_nt: TGCGCCAGCAGCCAAGACCGGAGTGAGGGTGAAAAACTGTTTTTT
d_call: NA
clone_size: few
j_call: TRBJ1-4
v_call: TRBV4-3

cdr3_aa: CASSPLLGQGWNSDTQYF
cdr3_nt: TGTGCCAGCAGCCCCCTGTTGGGGCAGGGGTGGAATTCAGATACGCAGTATTTT
d_call: NA
clone_size: NA
j_call: TRBJ2-3
v_call: TRBV6-2/TRBV6-3

cdr3_aa: CASSNPHPADTQYF
cdr3_nt: TGTGCCAGCAGCAATCCCCACCCGGCGGATACGCAGTATTTT
d_call: NA
clone_size: NA
j_call: TRBJ2-3
v_call: TRBV7-3

cdr3_aa: CASSLGLVPNEQYF
cdr3_nt: TGTGCCAGCAGCTTAGGACTGGTTCCTAACGAGCAGTACTTC
d_call: NA
clone_size: NA
j_call: TRBJ2-7
v_call: TRBV7-6

cdr3_aa: CASSYDQGAYEQYF
cdr3_nt: TGTGCCAGCAGTTACGACCAGGGGGCCTACGAGCAGTACTTC
d_call: TRBD1
clone_size: few
j_call: TRBJ2-7
v_call: TRBV6-2/TRBV6-3

cdr3_aa: CAISDQGSAPYEQYF
cdr3_nt: TGTGCCATCAGTGATCAGGGGTCGGCCCCCTACGAGCAGTACTTC
d_call: NA
clone_size: few
j_call: TRBJ2-7
v_call: TRBV10-3

cdr3_aa: CASSSRSSNQPQHF
cdr3_nt: TGTGCCAGCAGCTCTCGGAGCTCCAATCAGCCCCAGCATTTT
d_call: NA
clone_size: NA
j_call: TRBJ1-5
v_call: TRBV6-2/TRBV6-3

cdr3_aa: CASSGGTSGTDTQYF
cdr3_nt: TGTGCCAGCTCTGGGGGGACTAGCGGCACAGATACGCAGTATTTT
d_call: TRBD2
clone_size: many
j_call: TRBJ2-3
v_call: TRBV2

cdr3_aa: CASSEVGNYGYTF
cdr3_nt: TGTGCCAGCAGTGAAGTTGGAAACTATGGCTACACCTTC
d_call: NA
clone_size: NA
j_call: TRBJ1-2
v_call: TRBV6-1

cdr3_aa: CASSPPGVGEKLFF
cdr3_nt: TGTGCCAGCAGCCCACCGGGGGTTGGTGAAAAACTGTTTTTT
d_call: NA
clone_size: NA
j_call: TRBJ1-4
v_call: TRBV7-9

cdr3_aa: CSASKQGEATYEQYF
cdr3_nt: TGCAGTGCTAGCAAACAGGGAGAAGCTACCTACGAGCAGTACTTC
d_call: NA
clone_size: many
j_call: TRBJ2-7
v_call: TRBV20-1

cdr3_aa: CASSLQGMNEQFF
cdr3_nt: TGTGCCAGCAGCTTACAGGGGATGAATGAGCAGTTCTTC
d_call: NA
clone_size: few
j_call: TRBJ2-1
v_call: TRBV11-3

cdr3_aa: CASSGQGFAGELFF
cdr3_nt: TGTGCCAGCAGCGGACAGGGTTTTGCCGGGGAGCTGTTTTTT
d_call: TRBD1
clone_size: NA
j_call: TRBJ2-2
v_call: TRBV12-3/TRBV12-4

cdr3_aa: CAWEDRGVRVQYF
cdr3_nt: TGTGCCTGGGAAGACAGGGGGGTACGAGTGCAGTACTTC
d_call: TRBD1
clone_size: many
j_call: TRBJ2-7
v_call: TRBV30

cdr3_aa: CASSQGLPEGTQYF
cdr3_nt: TGCGCCAGCAGCCAAGGGCTACCCGAGGGTACGCAGTATTTT
d_call: NA
clone_size: few
j_call: TRBJ2-3
v_call: TRBV4-1

cdr3_aa: CASTSRGSSYEQYF
cdr3_nt: TGTGCCAGCACCTCCCGGGGGAGCTCCTACGAGCAGTACTTC
d_call: NA
clone_size: many
j_call: TRBJ2-7
v_call: TRBV28

cdr3_aa: CASSSSAYNEQFF
cdr3_nt: TGTGCCAGCAGCTCAAGCGCCTACAATGAGCAGTTCTTC
d_call: NA
clone_size: many
j_call: TRBJ2-1
v_call: TRBV7-2

cdr3_aa: CASSRRTSGTDTQYF
cdr3_nt: TGTGCCAGCAGCCGCCGAACTAGCGGCACAGATACGCAGTATTTT
d_call: TRBD2
clone_size: many
j_call: TRBJ2-3
v_call: TRBV6-2/TRBV6-3